The rows below give T cell receptor beta chains drawn from one sample of a study of T cell repertoires in aging, cancer and after chemotherapy. A single record per CDR3 protein comes from TCRdb applying MiXCR to the multiplex PCR reads. Of 9,500 or so distinct CDR3 sequences in the sample, approximately 25% are singletons; the top ten hold roughly 2.6%. Sequencing used blood. The receptors here all came from a human donor in good health. Both conserved end residues are part of each CDR3. D genes are given only for firm matches. Rows may omit the clone size; those that give it use once, few, many or a size class.

size	D	V	J	DNA	CDR3
medium-sized	TRBD1	TRBV15	TRBJ2-7	TGTGCCACCAGCAGATTAGGACAGGGCTACGAGCAGTACTTC	CATSRLGQGYEQYF
medium-sized	.	TRBV19	TRBJ1-3	TGTGCCAGTAGTCCGAGACAGGTTAACTCTGGAAACACCATATATTTT	CASSPRQVNSGNTIYF
few	.	TRBV5-1	TRBJ2-1	TGCGCCAGCAGCGAGGGGGAGCGGGGACTGCAGTTCTTC	CASSEGERGLQFF
few	.	TRBV6-2/TRBV6-3	TRBJ2-7	TGTGCCAGCAGTTACTCGAGCCTATATTTCTACGAGCAGTACTTC	CASSYSSLYFYEQYF
.	TRBD1	TRBV24-1	TRBJ2-5	TGTGCCACCAGTGACCCAGGGGGCGAGATAGAGACCCAGTACTTC	CATSDPGGEIETQYF
.	.	TRBV5-6	TRBJ2-1	TGTGCCAGCAGCCTTCAGAATGAGCAGTTCTTC	CASSLQNEQFF
medium-sized	.	TRBV27	TRBJ1-1	TGTGCCAGCCGGAGGCACAGCTATACTGAAGCTTTCTTT	CASRRHSYTEAFF
once	TRBD2	TRBV28	TRBJ2-7	TGTGCCAGCAGTTTCGTAGCGGGAGCCGTGAGAGAGCAGTACTTC	CASSFVAGAVREQYF
.	.	TRBV11-2	TRBJ2-7	TGTGCCAGCAGCACCCGAAACTACCCCTACGAGCAGTACTTC	CASSTRNYPYEQYF
.	TRBD2	TRBV7-2	TRBJ2-7	TGTGCCAGCGGACTAGCGGGACCCCCCTACGAGCAGTACTTC	CASGLAGPPYEQYF
.	.	TRBV7-9	TRBJ1-3	TGTGCCAGCAGCCGGCCCCGGGTCTCTGGAAACACCATATATTTT	CASSRPRVSGNTIYF
.	.	TRBV5-1	TRBJ2-1	TGCGCCAGCAGCTTGGGACTGAATAATGAGCAGTTCTTC	CASSLGLNNEQFF
.	.	TRBV11-2	TRBJ1-1	TGTGCCAGCTGCTTAGGACACATTGAAGCTTTCTTT	CASCLGHIEAFF
.	TRBD1	TRBV6-5	TRBJ2-7	TGTGCCAGCAGGGATCCGGGACAGACTACCTACGAGCAGTACTTC	CASRDPGQTTYEQYF
medium-sized	.	TRBV10-3	TRBJ1-1	TGTGCCATCCCAAAGGATCAAGAGAACACTGAAGCTTTCTTT	CAIPKDQENTEAFF
.	.	TRBV7-2	TRBJ2-7	TGTGCCAGCGGGTGGGAATACGAGCAGTACTTC	CASGWEYEQYF
medium-sized	.	TRBV27	TRBJ2-7	TGTGCCAGCTCTGTCGAGCAGTACTTC	CASSVEQYF
few	TRBD2	TRBV25-1	TRBJ2-1	TGTGCCAGCAGTGAGGGTGGACTAGCGGGAGGTTCCTACAATGAGCAGTTCTTC	CASSEGGLAGGSYNEQFF
few	.	TRBV4-1	TRBJ2-1	TGCGCCAGCAGCCAAGACTTGCGTGGCGGGATTCTGGGGCAGTTCTTC	CASSQDLRGGILGQFF
.	.	TRBV12-3/TRBV12-4	TRBJ1-1	TGTGCCAGCAGTTTGGGGCAGGGAGAAGCTTTCTTT	CASSLGQGEAFF
few	.	TRBV5-6	TRBJ2-7	TGTGCCAGCAGCCAGATGCAGGGGCTCGGGGAGCAGTACTTC	CASSQMQGLGEQYF
medium-sized	TRBD1	TRBV30	TRBJ2-7	TGTGCCTGGAGCCCGGACAGGGACGAGCAGTACTTC	CAWSPDRDEQYF
medium-sized	TRBD2	TRBV20-1	TRBJ2-7	TGCAGTGCCCGGACTAGCGGGAGTTACGAGCAGTACTTC	CSARTSGSYEQYF
.	TRBD2	TRBV6-2/TRBV6-3	TRBJ2-3	TGTGCCAGCAGGGGCCTCCTAGCGGGAATACAAGATACGCAGTATTTT	CASRGLLAGIQDTQYF
.	.	TRBV6-2/TRBV6-3	TRBJ2-7	TGTGCCAGCAGTTACGGGACCAACTACGAGCAGTACTTC	CASSYGTNYEQYF
medium-sized	TRBD1	TRBV30	TRBJ2-7	TGTGCCTGCACCGGGACAGGGGGCGCCGAGCAGTACTTC	CACTGTGGAEQYF
.	TRBD2	TRBV6-2/TRBV6-3	TRBJ2-7	TGTGCCAGCAGTTATACTAGCGGGGTCTCCTACGAGCAGTACTTC	CASSYTSGVSYEQYF
once	TRBD2	TRBV4-2	TRBJ2-5	TGTGCCAGCAGCCTTGGGGGAGCGGGATTGGGAGAGACCCAGTACTTC	CASSLGGAGLGETQYF
.	TRBD2	TRBV20-1	TRBJ2-1	TGCAGTGCTAGGTTAGCGGGAGGGCTGTTCTTC	CSARLAGGLFF
.	.	TRBV29-1	TRBJ2-5	TGCAGCGTTGAGCGGGACCTTCAAGAGTGGGGTGAGACCCAGTACTTC	CSVERDLQEWGETQYF
.	TRBD2	TRBV10-3	TRBJ2-3	TGTGCCTTCAGAGACGGCGGGACTAGCGGGAGGGTCGAAGATAGCACAGATACGCAGTATTTT	CAFRDGGTSGRVEDSTDTQYF
.	TRBD1	TRBV7-2	TRBJ2-1	TGTGCCAGCAGCTCGACAGGGGGGAATTACAATGAGCAGTTCTTC	CASSSTGGNYNEQFF
.	TRBD2	TRBV10-3	TRBJ2-7	TGTGCCATCAAGGGGACTAGCGGGGAGGGGGGCGAGCAGTACTTC	CAIKGTSGEGGEQYF
.	TRBD2	TRBV6-2/TRBV6-3	TRBJ2-1	TGTGCCAGCAGGCCGACGGGAGGCTCCTACAATGAGCAGTTCTTC	CASRPTGGSYNEQFF
medium-sized	.	TRBV10-2	TRBJ2-7	TGCGCCAGTGGTATGGACGAGCAGTACTTC	CASGMDEQYF
few	.	TRBV5-4	TRBJ2-2	TGTGCCAGCAGCTTGATGGGGTCCGGGGAGCTGTTTTTT	CASSLMGSGELFF
.	.	TRBV28	TRBJ2-5	TGTGCCAGCAGTCGCCCGGGGGGCCATTGGGAGACCCAGTACTTC	CASSRPGGHWETQYF
few	TRBD2	TRBV15	TRBJ2-5	TGTGCCACTACTAGCGGCCCACAGACCCAGTACTTC	CATTSGPQTQYF
few	TRBD1	TRBV7-9	TRBJ1-3	TGTGCCAGCAGCCCAAACCACCGACAGGGGTTCCGCCCAAATGCTGGAGACACCATATATTTT	CASSPNHRQGFRPNAGDTIYF
.	TRBD1	TRBV20-1	TRBJ1-1	TGCAGTGCTAACAGGGGAAAGAACACTGAAGCTTTCTTT	CSANRGKNTEAFF
.	.	TRBV28	TRBJ2-7	TGTGCCAGCATTCCGGGGAGAAGAGACGAGCAGTACTTC	CASIPGRRDEQYF
.	.	TRBV20-1	TRBJ2-5	TGCAGTGCTAGAGTCCTAGGCGGGACGGAGACCCAGTACTTC	CSARVLGGTETQYF
few	.	TRBV20-1	TRBJ1-4	TGCAGTGCTAGATACGAAAAACTGTTTTTT	CSARYEKLFF
.	.	TRBV28	TRBJ2-7	TGTGCCAGCAGCACCTATTGGGGGGACACCCTCTACGAGCAGTACTTC	CASSTYWGDTLYEQYF
.	.	TRBV5-1	TRBJ2-1	TGCGCCAGCAGCTTGGTGACGGGGCGGTACAATGAGCAGTTCTTC	CASSLVTGRYNEQFF
.	.	TRBV27	TRBJ2-5	TGTGCCAGCAGTTTATCGCCCTCCCCCCAAGAGACCCAGTACTTC	CASSLSPSPQETQYF
.	.	TRBV27	TRBJ1-4	TGTGCCAGCCGCAACCGGGACAACGAAAAACTGTTTTTT	CASRNRDNEKLFF
.	TRBD1	TRBV18	TRBJ2-2	TGTGCCAGCTCACCTAACCTTAGGGGAACGGGACAGGAGGACACCGGGGAGCTGTTTTTT	CASSPNLRGTGQEDTGELFF
.	.	TRBV21-1	TRBJ2-3	TGTGCCACCCCAGACTCCCGTCACACTAGCGGGAGGGTAAGTTTAGATACGCAGTATTTT	CATPDSRHTSGRVSLDTQYF
medium-sized	TRBD1	TRBV12-3/TRBV12-4	TRBJ2-2	TGTGCCAGCGGACAGGGGGCGGGCACCGGGGAGCTGTTTTTT	CASGQGAGTGELFF
few	TRBD1	TRBV7-2	TRBJ1-5	TGTGCCAGCAGCCTGTACGGGACAGGGAATCAGCCCCAGCATTTT	CASSLYGTGNQPQHF
.	TRBD2	TRBV6-2/TRBV6-3	TRBJ2-1	TGTGCCAGCAGTCGCACTAGCGACTACAATGAGCAGTTCTTC	CASSRTSDYNEQFF
.	.	TRBV20-1	TRBJ1-6	TGCAGTGCTAAAAGGCCTACGGAGGGATCTTATAATTCACCCCTCCACTTT	CSAKRPTEGSYNSPLHF
few	.	TRBV6-2/TRBV6-3	TRBJ1-2	TGTGCCAGCAGTTACTCCAGGACTGGAGGGGGCTACACCTTC	CASSYSRTGGGYTF